The 20 T cell receptor beta chains below all came from one sample that was sequenced in a study. TCRdb re-called the 5' RACE reads through MiXCR, storing one row per CDR3 protein. This table holds tens of thousands of distinct CDR3 sequences, 17% found once. Source material: naive CD4+ T cells sorted from blood. Stated subset: naive CD4+ T cells, CD4+CD45RA+CD25-. Receptors originate from a female donor with breast cancer.

This clonotype was detected only a few times. The gene calls are TRBV15 and TRBJ1-1; D remains ambiguous. This CDR3 spans 14 amino acids. Trimming shortened V by 0 bases and J by 3 bases, and 8 bases separated the two germline ends. Germline loops: CDR1 LNHNV, CDR2 YYDKDF (reference sequence). CDR3 region: CATSRDSIYTEAFF. The CDR3 DNA follows: TGTGCCACCAGCAGAGATTCGATTTACACTGAAGCTTTCTTT.

Turning to this clonotype: The junction departs from germline at one end; a sequencing error may be responsible. The V gene is TRBV2, the J gene TRBJ1-1; 9 nucleotides align to TRBD1. Germline-derived CDR1 and CDR2 are SNHLY and FYNNEI. The CDR3 runs 14 residues. CDR3 protein: CVSRATGGWTEAFF. CDR3 DNA sequence: TGTGTCAGCAGAGCTACAGGGGGCTGGACTGAAGCTTTCTTT.

The chain combines TRBV5-1 with TRBJ1-5, with D possibly being TRBD1 (5 bases). V was trimmed by 4 bases and J by 2 bases, leaving 13 bases between them. CDR3 length: 15 residues. CDR1 is SGHRS and CDR2 is YFSETQ in the germline V gene. The CDR3 DNA is TGCGCCAGCAGCGAGGGGTTGCCCGGCAATCAGCCCCAGCATTTT. Protein: CASSEGLPGNQPQHF.

This clonotype was counted between two and nine times. The chain has TRBV7-9 and TRBJ1-5; 8 bases map to TRBD1. This CDR3 has 15 residues. Per germline, CDR1 SEHNR and CDR2 FQNEAQ (reference sequence). J was trimmed by 5 bases and V by 5 bases; bases with no gene match: 8. CDR3 DNA sequence: TGTGCCAGCAGCGAGACAGGGGCTCCGGATCAGCCCCAGCATTTT. This encodes CASSETGAPDQPQHF.

To note about this clonotype: This may be a read error: a much more frequent sequence differs by one nucleotide. The V gene is TRBV5-1, the J gene TRBJ2-1; D possibly corresponds to TRBD2 (5 bases). Per germline, CDR1 SGHRS and CDR2 YFSETQ. The CDR3 runs to 11 residues. In nucleotides, the CDR3 is TGCTCCAGCAGCTTGGAGGATCAGCAGTTCTTC. Translating it yields CSSSLEDQQFF.

Details on this clonotype: A much larger clone differs from this one at a single base, so this may be a read error. CDR3 protein: CASSCRTGWTEAFF. CDR3 DNA sequence: TGTGCCAGCAGTTGCCGCACAGGGTGGACTGAAGCTTTCTTT. V is TRBV6-5 and J is TRBJ1-1, with D perhaps matching TRBD1 (6 bases). Deletions cut 4 bases from V and 5 bases from J, with 14 bases between. Germline CDR1 and CDR2: MNHEY and SVGAGI. This CDR3 is 14 amino acids long.

This clonotype is labeled as medium-sized. V usage is TRBV5-4 and J usage is TRBJ2-1; D is undetermined. CDR1 and CDR2 from the germline V gene are SGHNT and YYREEE (reference sequence). The CDR3 extends over 13 amino acids. V was trimmed by 1 base and J by 7 bases, leaving 9 bases between them. The CDR3 protein is CASSLSLQNEQFF. In DNA form, the CDR3 reads TGTGCCAGCAGCTTGTCACTACAGAATGAGCAGTTCTTC.

The chain couples TRBV5-6 to TRBJ2-7, with D perhaps TRBD2 (6 bases). Germline V gene sequence: CDR1 SGHDT, CDR2 YYEEEE. The CDR3 is 15 residues long. Trimming pared 4 bases from V and 3 bases from J, leaving 17 bases between. CDR3 loop: CASSLWTEGNYEQYF. DNA of the CDR3: TGTGCCAGCAGCCTCTGGACGGAGGGGAACTACGAGCAGTACTTC.

The rearrangement joins TRBV29-1 to TRBJ2-7; no clear D. Germline values: CDR1 SQVTM, CDR2 ANQGSEA. The CDR3 sequence is 11 residues long. V was pared by 5 bases and J by 5 bases, with 10 bases between. CDR3 amino acids: CSVKGLHEQYF. DNA for the CDR3: TGCAGCGTTAAAGGGTTACACGAGCAGTACTTC.

The CDR3 protein is CASSTQIASGNTIYF. DNA of the CDR3: TGTGCCAGCAGCACCCAGATAGCCTCTGGAAACACCATATATTTT. The genes are TRBV7-2 and TRBJ1-3; no definite D call. Germline CDR1 SGHTA, CDR2 FQGNSA. V was clipped by 5 bases and J by 0 bases, with 11 bases between them. This CDR3 is built from 15 residues.

This clonotype was seen a few times. The chain is built from TRBV12-3 or TRBV12-4 and TRBJ2-2; the D gene is possibly TRBD1 (5 bases). With 6 bases removed from V and 3 bases from J, the gap between germline ends came to 20 bases. This CDR3 has 17 residues. CDR3 region: CASRRTRGPADTGELFF. The CDR3 DNA reads TGTGCCAGCAGGCGGACAAGGGGCCCGGCGGACACCGGGGAGCTGTTTTTT.

Details on this clonotype: The junction departs from germline at one end; a sequencing error may be responsible. The rearrangement links TRBV20-1 to TRBJ2-5; 9 bases match TRBD2. Per germline, CDR1 DFQATT and CDR2 SNEGSKA (reference sequence). CDR3 size: 13 residues. The CDR3 spells CSAERGAQETLYF. The CDR3 DNA sequence: TGCAGTGCCGAGCGGGGGGCCCAGGAGACCCTGTACTTC.

Regarding this clonotype: It may be a read error: a sequence one base away is much more abundant. This likely comes from a read error, as the CDR3 has no conserved phenylalanine or tryptophan at its end. This rearrangement joins TRBV5-6 to TRBJ1-1; D gene uncertain. This CDR3 contains 13 residues. The germline CDR1 and CDR2 sequences are SGHDT and YYEEEE. Trimming removed 0 bases at V and 5 bases at J, with 8 bases between. CDR3 sequence: CASSLDPRTEAFS. DNA for the CDR3: TGTGCCAGCAGCTTGGATCCACGGACTGAAGCTTTCTCT.

The CDR3 loop is CASSRVAQGYTF. CDR3 bases: TGTGCCAGCAGCCGGGTGGCCCAGGGCTACACCTTC. This rearrangement joins TRBV28 to TRBJ1-2; D gene ambiguous. The germline gives CDR1 MDHEN, CDR2 SYDVKM. This CDR3 is built from 12 residues. The ends were cut back, 6 bases at V and 8 bases at J, with 13 bases in the middle.

This chain connects TRBV4-2 to TRBJ1-2; D is unresolved. The CDR3 is 12 residues long. CDR1 and CDR2 from the germline V gene are LGHNA and YNFKEQ. V was trimmed by 5 bases and J by 8 bases, leaving 12 bases between them. The CDR3 protein is CASSLGGSGYTF. CDR3 sequence (DNA): TGTGCCAGCAGCTTGGGAGGCAGCGGCTACACCTTC.

The chain has TRBV18 and TRBJ1-6; D ambiguous. CDR1 and CDR2 from the germline V gene are KGHSH and LQKENI. CDR3 size: 17 residues. Trimming shortened V by 2 bases and J by 9 bases, and 20 bases separated the two germline ends. The CDR3 sequence is CASSPTYGRQIRSPLHF. In nucleotides, the CDR3 is TGTGCCAGCTCACCAACATATGGGCGGCAGATTCGTTCACCCCTCCACTTT.

This clonotype came up a few times. The chain combines TRBV5-1 with TRBJ2-1, with TRBD2 identical over 12 bases. Losses at the gene ends were 4 bases for V and 10 bases for J; bases not matched to a gene: 6. CDR3 length equals 14 residues. Germline assignment: CDR1 SGHRS and CDR2 YFSETQ. The CDR3, as DNA: TGCGCCAGCAGCGCGACTAGCGGGAGTACGGAGCAGTTCTTC. This translates into CASSATSGSTEQFF.

The genes are TRBV24-1 and TRBJ1-1; D gene unclear. In germline, CDR1 is KGHDR, CDR2 SFDVKD. V shed 2 bases and J shed 1 base, with 4 bases lying between them. This CDR3 is built from 13 residues. Here the CDR3 DNA reads TGTGCCACCAGTGATTGGAAGAACACTGAAGCTTTCTTT. Translating it yields CATSDWKNTEAFF.

The rearrangement uses TRBV7-2 and TRBJ2-5, with D perhaps given as TRBD1 or TRBD2 (5 bases each). The CDR3 is 13 residues long. V was shortened by 4 bases and J by 2 bases, with 8 bases between the two germline ends. CDR1 and CDR2 from the germline V gene are SGHTA and FQGNSA. CDR3: CASSWGNQETQYF. CDR3 bases: TGTGCCAGCAGCTGGGGGAATCAAGAGACCCAGTACTTC.

This CDR3 reads CSVGERDRQSYGYTF. CDR3 in DNA: TGCAGCGTGGGGGAACGGGACAGGCAGTCCTATGGCTACACCTTC. The chain employs TRBV29-1 and TRBJ1-2; 8 bases map to TRBD1. CDR1 and CDR2 from the germline V gene are SQVTM and ANQGSEA. V lost 6 bases to trimming and J lost 4 bases; unmatched junction nucleotides: 13. The CDR3 extends over 15 amino acids.